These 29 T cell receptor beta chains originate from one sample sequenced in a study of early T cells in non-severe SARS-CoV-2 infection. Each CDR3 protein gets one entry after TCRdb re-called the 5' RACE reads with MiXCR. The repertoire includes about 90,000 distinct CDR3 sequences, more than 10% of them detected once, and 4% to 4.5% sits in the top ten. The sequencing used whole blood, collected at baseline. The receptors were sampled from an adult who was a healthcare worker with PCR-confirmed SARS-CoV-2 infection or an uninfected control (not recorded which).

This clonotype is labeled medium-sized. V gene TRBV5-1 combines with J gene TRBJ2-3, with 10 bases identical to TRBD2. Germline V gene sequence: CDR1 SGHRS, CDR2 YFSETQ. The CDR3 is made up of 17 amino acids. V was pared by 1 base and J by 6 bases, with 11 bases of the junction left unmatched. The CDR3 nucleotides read TGCGCCAGCAGCTTGATCAGCGGGAGGGCCCTAGGTGATACGCAGTATTTT. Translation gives CASSLISGRALGDTQYF.

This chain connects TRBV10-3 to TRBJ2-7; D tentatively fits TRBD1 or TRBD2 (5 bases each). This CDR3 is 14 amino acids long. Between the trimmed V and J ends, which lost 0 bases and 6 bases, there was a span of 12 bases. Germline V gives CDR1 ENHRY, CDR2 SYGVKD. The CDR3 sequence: CAISESVGAGEQYF. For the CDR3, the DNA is TGTGCCATCAGTGAGTCCGTAGGGGCGGGCGAGCAGTACTTC.

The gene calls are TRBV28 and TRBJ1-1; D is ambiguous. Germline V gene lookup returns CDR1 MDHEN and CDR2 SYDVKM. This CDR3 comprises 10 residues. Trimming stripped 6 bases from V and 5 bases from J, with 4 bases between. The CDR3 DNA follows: TGTGCCAGCAGCCGGACTGAAGCTTTCTTT. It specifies CASSRTEAFF.

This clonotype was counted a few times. This CDR3 reads CASSLPGTGGREQFF. CDR3 bases: TGTGCCAGCAGCCTACCCGGGACAGGGGGTCGTGAGCAGTTCTTC. This sequence joins TRBV3-1 and TRBJ2-1; 11 nucleotides align to TRBD1. The J segment lost 9 bases and the V segment lost 4 bases, leaving 8 bases of the junction unmatched. The CDR3 covers 15 residues. Germline V gene sequence: CDR1 LGHDT, CDR2 YNNKEL (reference sequence).

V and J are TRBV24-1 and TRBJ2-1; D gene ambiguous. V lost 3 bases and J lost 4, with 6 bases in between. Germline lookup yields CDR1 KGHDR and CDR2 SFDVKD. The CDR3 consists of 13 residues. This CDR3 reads CATSDETYNEQFF. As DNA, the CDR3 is TGTGCCACCAGTGATGAAACGTACAATGAGCAGTTCTTC.

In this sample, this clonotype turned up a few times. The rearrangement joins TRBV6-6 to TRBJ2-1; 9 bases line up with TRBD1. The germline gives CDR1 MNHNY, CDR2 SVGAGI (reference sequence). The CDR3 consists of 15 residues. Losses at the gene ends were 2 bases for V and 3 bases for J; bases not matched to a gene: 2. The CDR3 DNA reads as TGTGCCAGCAGTTACCGGACAGGGGACTACAATGAGCAGTTCTTC. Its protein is CASSYRTGDYNEQFF.

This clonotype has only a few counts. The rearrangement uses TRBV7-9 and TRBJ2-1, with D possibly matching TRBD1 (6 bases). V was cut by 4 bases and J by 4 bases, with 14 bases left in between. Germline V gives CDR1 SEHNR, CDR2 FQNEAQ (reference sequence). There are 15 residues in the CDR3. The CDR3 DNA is TGTGCCAGCAGCTACAGGGCAGGGCTATACAATGAGCAGTTCTTC. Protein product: CASSYRAGLYNEQFF.

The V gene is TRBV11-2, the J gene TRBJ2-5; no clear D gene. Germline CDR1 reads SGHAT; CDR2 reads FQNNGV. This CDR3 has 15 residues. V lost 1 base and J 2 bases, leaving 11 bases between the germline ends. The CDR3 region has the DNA TGTGCCAGCAGCTTAGTTGTCGGGCGTCAAGAGACCCAGTACTTC. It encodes CASSLVVGRQETQYF.

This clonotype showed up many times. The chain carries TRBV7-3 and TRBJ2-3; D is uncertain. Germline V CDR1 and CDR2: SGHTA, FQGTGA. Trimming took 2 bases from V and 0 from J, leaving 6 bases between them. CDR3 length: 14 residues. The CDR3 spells CASSLGLSTDTQYF. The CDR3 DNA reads TGTGCCAGCAGCTTAGGGCTAAGCACAGATACGCAGTATTTT.

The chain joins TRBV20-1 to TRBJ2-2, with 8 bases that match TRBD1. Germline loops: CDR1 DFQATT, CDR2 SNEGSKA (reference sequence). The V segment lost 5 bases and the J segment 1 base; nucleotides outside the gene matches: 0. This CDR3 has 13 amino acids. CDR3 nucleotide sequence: TGCAGTGCTGGACAGGGGAACACCGGGGAGCTGTTTTTT. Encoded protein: CSAGQGNTGELFF.

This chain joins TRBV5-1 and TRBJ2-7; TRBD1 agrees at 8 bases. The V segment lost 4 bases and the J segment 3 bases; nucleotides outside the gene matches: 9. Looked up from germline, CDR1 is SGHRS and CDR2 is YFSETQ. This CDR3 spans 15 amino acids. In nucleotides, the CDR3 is TGCGCCAGCAGCAAGGCCGCGGACAGGGACTACGAGCAGTACTTC. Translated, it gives CASSKAADRDYEQYF. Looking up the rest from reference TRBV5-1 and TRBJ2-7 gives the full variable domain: KAGVTQTPRYLIKTRGQQVTLSCSPISGHRSVSWYQQTPGQGLQFLFEYFSETQRNKGNFPGRFSGRQFSNSRSEMNVSTLELGDSALYLCASSKAADRDYEQYFGPGTRLTVT.

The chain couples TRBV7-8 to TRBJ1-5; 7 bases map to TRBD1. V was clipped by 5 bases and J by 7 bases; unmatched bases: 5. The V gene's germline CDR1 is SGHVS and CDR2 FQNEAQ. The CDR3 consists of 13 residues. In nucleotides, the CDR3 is TGTGCCAGCAGCGCAGACAGGGTCCAGCCCCAGCATTTT. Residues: CASSADRVQPQHF. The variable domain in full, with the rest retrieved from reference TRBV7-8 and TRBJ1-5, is GAGVSQSPRYKVAKRGQDVALRCDPISGHVSLFWYQQALGQGPEFLTYFQNEAQLDKSGLPSDRFFAERPEGSVSTLKIQRTQQEDSAVYLCASSADRVQPQHFGDGTRLSIL.

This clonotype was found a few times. The CDR3 region has the DNA TGCGCCAGCAGACCAATTGTGGGGGGCTCCTATAATTCACCCCTCCACTTT. Encoded protein: CASRPIVGGSYNSPLHF. This chain connects TRBV4-1 to TRBJ1-6; possible D gene TRBD1, 5 bases. This CDR3 is built from 17 residues. Germline loops: CDR1 MGHRA, CDR2 YSYEKL. V lost 6 bases and J lost 0, with 15 bases in between.

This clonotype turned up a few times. As DNA, the CDR3 is TGCAGCGTTACCTCCGGGACAGGGGAGCAGTTCTTC. This encodes CSVTSGTGEQFF. The chain recombines TRBV29-1 with TRBJ2-1; 9 bases are shared with TRBD1. CDR1 is SQVTM, CDR2 ANQGSEA, per germline. CDR3 length equals 12 residues. J lost 10 bases, V lost 5 bases, and 6 bases had no gene match.

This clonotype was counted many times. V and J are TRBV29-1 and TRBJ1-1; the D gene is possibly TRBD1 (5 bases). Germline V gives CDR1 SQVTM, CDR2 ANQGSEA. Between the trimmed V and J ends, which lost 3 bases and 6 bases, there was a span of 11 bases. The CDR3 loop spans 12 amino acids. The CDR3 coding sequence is TGCAGCGTTGAGAAAGGGGCGGCTGAAGCTTTCTTT. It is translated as CSVEKGAAEAFF.

The CDR3 loop is CASSLRLAGLLTDTQYF. CDR3 coding DNA: TGTGCCAGCAGCCTTCGACTAGCGGGTCTTTTGACAGATACGCAGTATTTT. The V gene is TRBV11-2, the J gene TRBJ2-3; 10 positions agree with TRBD2. Germline loops: CDR1 SGHAT, CDR2 FQNNGV. V dropped 5 bases and J dropped 3; count of bases not matched to a gene: 11. This CDR3 is 17 amino acids long.

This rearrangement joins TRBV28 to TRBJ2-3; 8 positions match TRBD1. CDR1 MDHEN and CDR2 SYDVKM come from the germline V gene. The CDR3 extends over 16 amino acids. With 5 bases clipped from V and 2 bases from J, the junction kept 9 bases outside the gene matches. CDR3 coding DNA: TGTGCCAGCAGTCGAAGCAGGGGGCGATTCACAGATACGCAGTATTTT. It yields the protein CASSRSRGRFTDTQYF. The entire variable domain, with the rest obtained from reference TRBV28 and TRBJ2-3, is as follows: DVKVTQSSRYLVKRTGEKVFLECVQDMDHENMFWYRQDPGLGLRLIYFSYDVKMKEKGDIPEGYSVSREKKERFSLILESASTNQTSMYLCASSRSRGRFTDTQYFGPGTRLTVL.

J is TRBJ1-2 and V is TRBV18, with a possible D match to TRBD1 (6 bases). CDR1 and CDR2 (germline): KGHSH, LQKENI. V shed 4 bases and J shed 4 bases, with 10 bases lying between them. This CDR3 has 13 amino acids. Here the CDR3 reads CASSLDRPYGYTF. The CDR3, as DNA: TGTGCCAGCTCACTAGACAGGCCCTATGGCTACACCTTC.

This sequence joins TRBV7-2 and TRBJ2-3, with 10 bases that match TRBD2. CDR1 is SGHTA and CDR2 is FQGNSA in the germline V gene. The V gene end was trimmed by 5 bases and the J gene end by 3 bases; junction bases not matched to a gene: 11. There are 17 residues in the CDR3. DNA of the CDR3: TGTGCCAGCAGCCGGACTAGCGGCCCCCTGAGGACAGATACGCAGTATTTT. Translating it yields CASSRTSGPLRTDTQYF.

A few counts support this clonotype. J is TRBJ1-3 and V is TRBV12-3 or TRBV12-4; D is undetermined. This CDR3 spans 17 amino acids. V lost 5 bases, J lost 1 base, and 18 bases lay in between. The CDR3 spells CASSPLQITTSGNTIYF. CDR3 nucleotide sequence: TGTGCCAGCAGTCCTCTACAGATAACAACTTCTGGAAACACCATATATTTT.

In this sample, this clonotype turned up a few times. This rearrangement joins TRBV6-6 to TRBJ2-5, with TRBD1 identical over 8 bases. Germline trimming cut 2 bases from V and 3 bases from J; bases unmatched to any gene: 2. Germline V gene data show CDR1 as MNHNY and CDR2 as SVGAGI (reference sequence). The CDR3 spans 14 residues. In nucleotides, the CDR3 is TGTGCCAGCAGTTACCCGGACAGGGAAGAGACCCAGTACTTC. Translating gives CASSYPDREETQYF.

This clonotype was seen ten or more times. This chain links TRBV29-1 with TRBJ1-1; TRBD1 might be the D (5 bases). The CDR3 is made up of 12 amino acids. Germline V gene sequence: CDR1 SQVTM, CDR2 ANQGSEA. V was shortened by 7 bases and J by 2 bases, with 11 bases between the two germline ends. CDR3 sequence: CSARQTNTEAFF. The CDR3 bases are TGCAGCGCCCGACAGACCAACACTGAAGCTTTCTTT.

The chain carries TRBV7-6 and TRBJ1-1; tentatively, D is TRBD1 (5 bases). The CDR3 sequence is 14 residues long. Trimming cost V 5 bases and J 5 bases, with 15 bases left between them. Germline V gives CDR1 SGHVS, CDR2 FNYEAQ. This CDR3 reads CASSPSGPSTEAFF. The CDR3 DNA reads TGTGCCAGCAGCCCTTCAGGGCCCTCGACTGAAGCTTTCTTT.

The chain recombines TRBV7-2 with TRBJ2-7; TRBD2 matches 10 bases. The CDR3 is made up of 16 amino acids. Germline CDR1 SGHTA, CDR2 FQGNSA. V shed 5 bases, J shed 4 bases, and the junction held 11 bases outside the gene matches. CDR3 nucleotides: TGTGCCAGCAGCACGCAACTAGCGGGGCGGGCATACGAGCAGTACTTC. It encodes CASSTQLAGRAYEQYF.

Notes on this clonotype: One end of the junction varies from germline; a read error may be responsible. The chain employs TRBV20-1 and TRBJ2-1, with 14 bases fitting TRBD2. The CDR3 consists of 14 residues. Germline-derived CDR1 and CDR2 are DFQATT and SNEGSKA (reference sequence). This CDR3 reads CSARMTSGRAMRIF. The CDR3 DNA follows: TGCAGTGCTAGGATGACTAGCGGGAGGGCCATGAGGATCTTC.

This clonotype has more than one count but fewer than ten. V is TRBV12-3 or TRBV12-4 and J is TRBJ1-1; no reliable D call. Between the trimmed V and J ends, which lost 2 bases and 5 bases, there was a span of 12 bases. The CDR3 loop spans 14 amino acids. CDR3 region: CASSLQRGRTEAFF. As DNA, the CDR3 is TGTGCCAGCAGTTTACAGCGTGGGAGGACTGAAGCTTTCTTT.

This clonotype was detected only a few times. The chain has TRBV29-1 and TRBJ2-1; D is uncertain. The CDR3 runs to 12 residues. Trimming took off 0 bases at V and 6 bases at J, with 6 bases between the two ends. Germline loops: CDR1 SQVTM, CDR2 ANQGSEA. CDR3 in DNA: TGCAGCGTTGAAGATCTAGTCAATGAGCAGTTCTTC. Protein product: CSVEDLVNEQFF.

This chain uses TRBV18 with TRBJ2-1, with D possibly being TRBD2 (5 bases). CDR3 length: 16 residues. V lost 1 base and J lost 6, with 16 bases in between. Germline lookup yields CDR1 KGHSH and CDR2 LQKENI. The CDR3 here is CASSPRSGVKGNEQFF. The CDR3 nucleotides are TGTGCCAGCTCACCACGGTCCGGGGTTAAGGGCAATGAGCAGTTCTTC. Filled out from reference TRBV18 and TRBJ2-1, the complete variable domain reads NAGVMQNPRHLVRRRGQEARLRCSPMKGHSHVYWYRQLPEEGLKFMVYLQKENIIDESGMPKERFSAEFPKEGPSILRIQQVVRGDSAAYFCASSPRSGVKGNEQFFGPGTRLTVL.

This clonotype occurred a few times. CDR3 nucleotide sequence: TGTGCCAGCAGCGTAGATGGGTTCCACAATCAGCCCCAGCATTTT. Its protein is CASSVDGFHNQPQHF. The V call is TRBV9, the J call TRBJ1-5, with D hard to call. The CDR3 extends over 15 amino acids. The V gene's germline CDR1 is SGDLS and CDR2 YYNGEE. Trimming took 0 bases from V and 3 from J, leaving 10 bases between them. Drawing the rest from reference TRBV9 and TRBJ1-5, the complete variable domain is DSGVTQTPKHLITATGQRVTLRCSPRSGDLSVYWYQQSLDQGLQFLIQYYNGEERAKGNILERFSAQQFPDLHSELNLSSLELGDSALYFCASSVDGFHNQPQHFGDGTRLSIL.